Below, 25 T cell receptor beta chains from the same sample are listed, as sequenced in a study of regulatory T cells in long-lasting Graves disease. TCR beta libraries were built with iRepertoire HTBI primers and Arm-PCR of CDR3 regions. TCRdb reanalysed the multiplex PCR reads using MiXCR and keeps one entry per CDR3 protein. Of 360,000 or so distinct CDR3 sequences in the sample, approximately 16% were seen once. Time point meaning: newly diagnosed GD, antithyroid drugs for less than 3 months. There was RNA extracted from PBMCs, and the TCR library was made from it. The same sample was also studied in work on T cells in Graves' hyperthyroidism and ophthalmopathy.

The sequencing here drew on peripheral blood mononuclear cells (PBMCs), taken at new diagnosis, from a patient treated with antithyroid drugs. Every receptor here comes from a man aged 40-50 years with Graves disease.

Remarks on this clonotype: A read error may be the cause here, since a much bigger clone is one base away. This rearrangement joins TRBV7-9 to TRBJ1-1; TRBD1 aligns across 7 bases. Germline loops: CDR1 SEHNR, CDR2 FQNEAQ (reference sequence). This CDR3 is built from 15 residues. V was clipped by 2 bases and J by 1 base; unmatched bases: 4. The chain's CDR3 is CASSLLRQGNTEAFF. CDR3 in DNA: TGTGCCAGCAGCTTACTAAGACAGGGGAACACTGAAGCTTTCTTT. Full variable domain (outside the CDR3, taken from reference TRBV7-9 and TRBJ1-1): DTGVSQNPRHKITKRGQNVTFRCDPISEHNRLYWYRQTLGQGPEFLTYFQNEAQLEKSRLLSDRFSAERPKGSFSTLEIQRTEQGDSAMYLCASSLLRQGNTEAFFGQGTRLTVV.

For this clonotype: This is likely an artifact of a read error, given a far larger clone one base away. The V gene is TRBV27, the J gene TRBJ2-3; D is unclear. The tail of the sequence fits TRBJ2-1 better, so the J call may be wrong. Germline CDR1 and CDR2: MNHEY and SMNVEV (reference sequence). This CDR3 comprises 14 residues. CDR3 DNA sequence: TGTGCCAGCAGTTTATCGCCGGGTCACGATGAGCAGTTCTTC. This translates into CASSLSPGHDEQFF.

This clonotype has a single count. A read error is possible here, since a much larger clone lies one base away. This chain joins TRBV10-3 and TRBJ2-5, with D unclear. The CDR3 spans 12 residues. In germline, CDR1 is ENHRY, CDR2 SYGVKD. CDR3 in amino acids: CAISEIQETEYF. CDR3 DNA sequence: TGTGCCATCAGTGAGATCCAAGAGACCGAGTACTTC.

V and J are TRBV6-2 or TRBV6-3 and TRBJ1-3; 8 positions agree with TRBD1. V gave up 6 bases and J gave up 2 bases; unmatched junction bases: 6. CDR1 and CDR2 (germline): MNHEY, SVGEGT. This CDR3 has 15 residues. Written as DNA, the CDR3 is TGTGCCAGCAGGAGGACAGGGCCGACTGGAAACACCATATATTTT. Protein sequence: CASRRTGPTGNTIYF.

The table lists this clonotype with a few counts. This chain links TRBV9 with TRBJ2-3, with 7 nucleotides matching TRBD1. Germline trimming cut 3 bases from V and 2 bases from J; bases unmatched to any gene: 6. The CDR3 has 15 residues. CDR1 SGDLS and CDR2 YYNGEE come from the germline V gene. The CDR3 loop is CASSEVGGNTDTQYF. Written as DNA, the CDR3 is TGTGCCAGCAGCGAGGTAGGGGGCAACACAGATACGCAGTATTTT.

This clonotype was seen at least ten times. The chain's CDR3 is CASSSGTANNYGYTF. CDR3 DNA sequence: TGCGCCAGCAGCTCGGGGACAGCCAATAACTATGGCTACACCTTC. The chain has TRBV5-1 and TRBJ1-2; 7 bases line up with TRBD1. This CDR3 is 15 amino acids long. J lost 1 base, V lost 3 bases, and 6 bases had no gene match. Per germline, CDR1 SGHRS and CDR2 YFSETQ. Complete variable domain (other parts from reference TRBV5-1 and TRBJ1-2): KAGVTQTPRYLIKTRGQQVTLSCSPISGHRSVSWYQQTPGQGLQFLFEYFSETQRNKGNFPGRFSGRQFSNSRSEMNVSTLELGDSALYLCASSSGTANNYGYTFGSGTRLTVV.

Many counts were recorded for this clonotype. This sequence joins TRBV6-1 and TRBJ1-1, with no clear D. The CDR3 runs 14 residues. V gave up 3 bases and J gave up 1 base, with 9 bases separating them. Germline V gives CDR1 MNHNS, CDR2 SASEGT. The chain's CDR3 is CASSDYSRNTEAFF. The CDR3 DNA follows: TGTGCCAGCAGTGACTACTCCAGGAACACTGAAGCTTTCTTT.

This clonotype was seen ten or more times. This CDR3 reads CASSVMRDGPYEQYF. The CDR3 region has the DNA TGTGCCAGCAGTGTCATGCGGGACGGACCCTACGAGCAGTACTTC. V usage is TRBV2 and J usage is TRBJ2-7; a weak D match, TRBD2 (6 bases). The germline V and J ends were trimmed by 4 bases and 2 bases, with 15 bases remaining between them. The CDR3 has 15 amino acids. Per germline, CDR1 SNHLY and CDR2 FYNNEI.

This clonotype has only a few counts. A much larger clone differs from this one at a single base, so this may be a read error. This chain joins TRBV28 and TRBJ1-5, with TRBD1 as a possible D gene (5 bases). CDR3 length equals 15 residues. Looked up from germline, CDR1 is MDHEN and CDR2 is SYDVKM. V lost 8 bases, J lost 0 bases, and 14 bases lay in between. CDR3 in DNA: TGTGCCAGCTCTCTTCGGGACGTTAGCAATCAGCCCCAGCATTTT. Amino acids: CASSLRDVSNQPQHF.

A remark on this clonotype: Since a far larger clone is one base different, this is likely a read error. The chain recombines TRBV2 with TRBJ2-1; D is uncertain. The CDR3 length is 14 residues. Deletions cut 4 bases from V and 10 bases from J, with 17 bases between. Germline V gives CDR1 SNHLY, CDR2 FYNNEI. Here the CDR3 reads CASSVSFSSYEQFF. The CDR3 nucleotides are TGTGCCAGCAGTGTATCCTTCAGCTCCTACGAGCAGTTCTTC.

In its sample, this clonotype was seen many times. The chain links TRBV4-1 to TRBJ2-7; the D gene is possibly TRBD2 (6 bases). V lost 4 bases and J 4 bases, leaving 14 bases between the germline ends. This CDR3 has 14 residues. Germline V gene data show CDR1 as MGHRA and CDR2 as YSYEKL. The CDR3 reads CASSRGTEQYEQYF. The CDR3 DNA is TGCGCCAGCAGCCGCGGGACGGAGCAATACGAGCAGTACTTC.

The CDR3 loop reads CAEGCPPQPQHF. CDR3 sequence (DNA): TGTGCCGAGGGGTGTCCTCCGCAGCCCCAGCATTTT. The J gene is TRBJ1-5, the V gene TRBV30, with D possibly being TRBD1 (5 bases). The CDR3 is 12 residues long. The germline V gene encodes CDR1 GTSNPN and CDR2 SVGIG (reference sequence). The V gene lost 8 bases and the J gene lost 7 bases, with 15 bases spanning the gap.

This clonotype was detected many times. This chain connects TRBV7-3 to TRBJ2-7, with 7 bases fitting TRBD1. The ends lost 2 bases at V and 3 bases at J; junction bases unmatched: 4. The CDR3 runs to 14 residues. Looked up from germline, CDR1 is SGHTA and CDR2 is FQGTGA. Here the CDR3 DNA reads TGTGCCAGCAGCTTAGGGCAGGGGGACTACGAGCAGTACTTC. Protein: CASSLGQGDYEQYF.

The chain has TRBV29-1 and TRBJ1-4; TRBD1 might be the D (6 bases). V was pared by 0 bases and J by 8 bases, with 13 bases between. CDR3 length: 14 amino acids. CDR1 and CDR2 (germline): SQVTM, ANQGSEA. The DNA for the CDR3 is TGCAGCGTTGAAGATCGACGGAGGGGGGAAAAACTGTTTTTT. Its protein is CSVEDRRRGEKLFF.

This clonotype was detected many times. The chain links TRBV24-1 to TRBJ2-1; 9 nucleotides match TRBD2. This CDR3 spans 15 amino acids. V lost 4 bases, J lost 4 bases, and 4 bases stayed unmatched. Germline loops: CDR1 KGHDR, CDR2 SFDVKD. DNA of the CDR3: TGTGCCACCAGTGACCCTAGCGGGATATACAATGAGCAGTTCTTC. Amino acid sequence: CATSDPSGIYNEQFF.

Ten or more counts support this clonotype. CDR3 nucleotide sequence: TGCGCCAGCAGCCCGCAAATTGGCGGGTGGGACACTGAAGCTTTCTTT. Amino acid sequence: CASSPQIGGWDTEAFF. This rearrangement joins TRBV4-3 to TRBJ1-1; no clear D gene. Per the germline V gene, CDR1 is LGHNA and CDR2 is YSLEER. CDR3 size: 16 residues. Trimming cost V 4 bases and J 3 bases, with 18 bases left between them.

At least ten counts were recorded for this clonotype. The rearrangement links TRBV7-2 to TRBJ2-7, with 11 bases identical to TRBD1. Germline loops: CDR1 SGHTA, CDR2 FQGNSA. V lost 6 bases to trimming and J lost 9 bases; unmatched junction nucleotides: 4. The CDR3 contains 12 residues. The CDR3 nucleotides read TGTGCCAGCAGTTACGGACAGGGGGCGCAGTACTTC. This sequence encodes CASSYGQGAQYF.

This clonotype was seen repeatedly, ten times or more. The rearrangement uses TRBV28 and TRBJ2-7; D is uncertain. CDR3 size: 14 residues. V lost 8 bases and J 0 bases, leaving 14 bases between the germline ends. The germline CDR1 and CDR2 sequences are MDHEN and SYDVKM. The CDR3 DNA is TGTGCCAGCCTCCGGCCGGGCCCCTCCTACGAGCAGTACTTC. Its protein is CASLRPGPSYEQYF.

In this sample, this clonotype turned up many times. Relative to the germline gene, one junction end is altered; a read error may explain this. The chain uses TRBV24-1 and TRBJ2-1; 10 bases agree with TRBD1. CDR1 and CDR2 (germline): KGHDR, SFDVKD. This CDR3 comprises 16 residues. The CDR3 reads CATSDSGTGVYYEQFF. CDR3 nucleotide sequence: TGTGCCACCAGTGATTCCGGGACAGGGGTCTACTATGAGCAGTTCTTC.

This clonotype came up many times. The V call is TRBV5-1, the J call TRBJ2-7, with 7 bases aligning to TRBD1. Germline V gene sequence: CDR1 SGHRS, CDR2 YFSETQ. V gave up 4 bases and J gave up 3 bases; unmatched junction bases: 10. This CDR3 is built from 15 residues. The CDR3 nucleotides are TGCGCCAGCAGCACCTACACAGGGGTAGACTACGAGCAGTACTTC. Translating it yields CASSTYTGVDYEQYF.

This clonotype was recorded at least ten times. The chain combines TRBV6-1 with TRBJ1-2, with D perhaps TRBD1 (5 bases). V gave up 0 bases and J gave up 3 bases, with 14 bases separating them. Germline assignment: CDR1 MNHNS and CDR2 SASEGT. The CDR3 has 16 residues. The CDR3 is CASSEAQGPLDYGYTF. CDR3 DNA: TGTGCCAGCAGTGAAGCGCAGGGCCCCTTGGACTATGGCTACACCTTC.

In this sample, this clonotype turned up a few times. V is TRBV4-2 and J is TRBJ2-1; 8 bases match TRBD2. V dropped 0 bases and J dropped 2; count of bases not matched to a gene: 6. The germline gives CDR1 LGHNA, CDR2 YNFKEQ. This CDR3 is built from 17 residues. The CDR3 nucleotides read TGTGCCAGCAGCCAAGATCTAACTAGCGGCGCCTACAATGAGCAGTTCTTC. It codes for CASSQDLTSGAYNEQFF.

This clonotype occurred many times. The chain carries TRBV7-2 and TRBJ2-1, with a weak D call TRBD2 (6 bases). Germline CDR1 and CDR2: SGHTA and FQGNSA. The CDR3 has 13 residues. Trimming took off 7 bases at V and 3 bases at J, with 10 bases between the two ends. CDR3 in amino acids: CASKDYYYNEQFF. The CDR3 bases are TGTGCCAGCAAGGACTACTACTACAATGAGCAGTTCTTC.

This clonotype was counted ten times or more. V gene TRBV5-1 combines with J gene TRBJ2-7, with 11 bases matching TRBD2. Per germline, CDR1 SGHRS and CDR2 YFSETQ. The V and J ends lost 2 bases and 7 bases, in that order; junction bases with no gene match: 11. The CDR3 contains 16 residues. The DNA for the CDR3 is TGCGCCAGCAGCTTTGCACTAGCGGGGGCCCGTGGGGAGCAGTACTTC. Translating gives CASSFALAGARGEQYF.

The sample holds many counts of this clonotype. The chain is built from TRBV6-5 and TRBJ2-3; D unresolved. V was pared by 2 bases and J by 4 bases, with 7 bases between. CDR1 MNHEY and CDR2 SVGAGI come from the germline V gene. The CDR3 has 13 amino acids. The CDR3, as DNA: TGTGCCAGCAGTTACAGAGTCTCAGATACGCAGTATTTT. It yields the protein CASSYRVSDTQYF.